The 26 T cell receptor beta chains reported below all come from one sample, sequenced in a study of early T cells in non-severe SARS-CoV-2 infection. TCRdb redid the calling of the 5' RACE reads with MiXCR, one entry per CDR3 protein. This table has 45,000 to 70,000 distinct CDR3 sequences, about 5.9% appearing once. Material for sequencing was whole blood. Receptors were obtained from an adult who was a healthcare worker with PCR-confirmed SARS-CoV-2 infection or an uninfected control (not recorded which).

This clonotype was detected many times. The chain recombines TRBV7-8 with TRBJ2-7; D may be TRBD2 (5 bases). Germline V gives CDR1 SGHVS, CDR2 FQNEAQ. V lost 4 bases and J lost 4, with 14 bases in between. There are 14 residues in the CDR3. This CDR3 reads CASSSSSPGYEQYF. CDR3 bases: TGTGCCAGCAGCTCCAGCTCCCCGGGGTACGAGCAGTACTTC.

This clonotype was observed at least ten times. The chain combines TRBV11-2 with TRBJ2-1; TRBD2 is a possible D gene (6 bases). V lost 6 bases and J lost 13, with 19 bases in between. Per germline, CDR1 SGHAT and CDR2 FQNNGV. The CDR3 has 13 residues. The CDR3 DNA reads as TGTGCCAGCAGTCCAGCGGGCCGCGGGGCCCAGTTCTTC. As protein: CASSPAGRGAQFF.

This clonotype was seen ten or more times. The rearrangement uses TRBV20-1 and TRBJ1-1; TRBD1 matches at 7 bases. Germline V gene sequence: CDR1 DFQATT, CDR2 SNEGSKA (reference sequence). This CDR3 has 13 residues. The CDR3 DNA is TGCAGCGCTCTAGACAGGGCGGGTACTGAAGCTTTCTTT. The encoded protein is CSALDRAGTEAFF.

This clonotype was counted many times. V is TRBV3-2 and J is TRBJ2-3; no DNA check was done on the table's D call, TRBD2. TRBV3-2 is an annotated pseudogene. CDR3 length equals 18 residues. The CDR3 sequence: CASSQGWGLGDSTDTQYF. CDR3 DNA sequence: TGTGCCAGCAGCCAAGGTTGGGGACTAGGGGATTCCACAGATACGCAGTATTTT.

This clonotype was observed at least ten times. V and J are TRBV11-2 and TRBJ2-5, with no clear D. V lost 7 bases, J lost 7 bases, and 10 bases lay in between. CDR3 length equals 11 residues. Per germline, CDR1 SGHAT and CDR2 FQNNGV. Here the CDR3 reads CASTGSGTQYF. DNA of the CDR3: TGTGCCAGCACCGGATCTGGGACCCAGTACTTC.

This clonotype was recorded many times. V gene TRBV28 combines with J gene TRBJ1-1; D is unresolved. CDR3 length: 15 amino acids. Per the germline V gene, CDR1 is MDHEN and CDR2 is SYDVKM. Trimming pared 5 bases from V and 1 base from J, leaving 14 bases between. The CDR3 DNA is TGTGCCAGCAGTCCCCAACAGACCCCGAACACTGAAGCTTTCTTT. Protein sequence: CASSPQQTPNTEAFF.

This clonotype occurred many times. The V call is TRBV29-1, the J call TRBJ1-1; TRBD1 matches at 10 bases. CDR1 and CDR2 (germline): SQVTM, ANQGSEA. The CDR3 is 14 amino acids. V lost 7 bases to trimming and J lost 4 bases; unmatched junction nucleotides: 9. The CDR3 nucleotides read TGCAGCGGGCCGGGACAGGGGACGGGCACTGAAGCTTTCTTT. This gives the protein CSGPGQGTGTEAFF.

Ten or more counts support this clonotype. The V gene is TRBV5-1, the J gene TRBJ1-2; 10 bases fit TRBD1. V shed 4 bases, J shed 2 bases, and the junction held 2 bases outside the gene matches. Germline-derived CDR1 and CDR2 are SGHRS and YFSETQ. The CDR3 spans 14 residues. CDR3 sequence (DNA): TGCGCCAGCAGCCTGGACAGGGGGAACTATGGCTACACCTTC. As protein: CASSLDRGNYGYTF.

The chain links TRBV30 to TRBJ2-7, with a weak D call TRBD1 (6 bases). The germline V gene has CDR1 GTSNPN and CDR2 SVGIG (reference sequence). V lost 1 base to trimming and J lost 7 bases, with 14 bases between them. The CDR3 is made up of 13 amino acids. CDR3 sequence (DNA): TGTGCCTGGAGTGCGACAGGACCAAGGGAGCAGTACTTC. This encodes CAWSATGPREQYF. The entire variable domain, with the rest obtained from reference TRBV30 and TRBJ2-7, is as follows: SQTIHQWPATLVQPVGSPLSLECTVEGTSNPNLYWYRQAAGRGLQLLFYSVGIGQISSEVPQNLSASRPQDRQFILSSKKLLLSDSGFYLCAWSATGPREQYFGPGTRLTVT.

This clonotype was detected ten times or more. V usage is TRBV30 and J usage is TRBJ2-3, with D perhaps matching TRBD1 or TRBD2 (5 bases each). Trimming shortened V by 3 bases and J by 4 bases, and 11 bases separated the two germline ends. The CDR3 runs to 13 residues. In germline, CDR1 is GTSNPN, CDR2 SVGIG (reference sequence). Written as DNA, the CDR3 is TGTGCCTGGAGCGTTGGGGGAGCAGATACGCAGTATTTT. Translation: CAWSVGGADTQYF.

The rearrangement links TRBV7-9 to TRBJ2-7; 7 bases are shared with TRBD1. V lost 4 bases to trimming and J lost 0 bases; unmatched junction nucleotides: 6. The germline V gene has CDR1 SEHNR and CDR2 FQNEAQ (reference sequence). There are 15 residues in the CDR3. CDR3 in amino acids: CASSSQGGSSYEQYF. The CDR3 DNA is TGTGCCAGCAGCTCCCAAGGGGGCAGCTCCTACGAGCAGTACTTC. The full variable domain, rest sourced from reference TRBV7-9 and TRBJ2-7, is DTGVSQNPRHKITKRGQNVTFRCDPISEHNRLYWYRQTLGQGPEFLTYFQNEAQLEKSRLLSDRFSAERPKGSFSTLEIQRTEQGDSAMYLCASSSQGGSSYEQYFGPGTRLTVT.

This clonotype has ten or more counts. The V call is TRBV20-1, the J call TRBJ2-3; the D is unclear. The CDR3 length is 14 residues. V lost 5 bases, J lost 6 bases, and 18 bases lay in between. Germline lookup yields CDR1 DFQATT and CDR2 SNEGSKA (reference sequence). The DNA for the CDR3 is TGCAGTGCTGTCCCTCCCAATTCAAGGGATACGCAGTATTTT. This sequence encodes CSAVPPNSRDTQYF.

This clonotype occurred a few times. The genes are TRBV7-2 and TRBJ2-1, with no clear D. Trimming took 6 bases from V and 0 from J, leaving 12 bases between them. The CDR3 covers 15 residues. The V gene's germline CDR1 is SGHTA and CDR2 FQGNSA. For the CDR3, the DNA is TGTGCCAGCAGTCCACGGCCTAACTCCTACAATGAGCAGTTCTTC. It encodes CASSPRPNSYNEQFF.

This clonotype was observed many times. V and J are TRBV7-6 and TRBJ2-3; tentative D call: TRBD1 (5 bases). V lost 4 bases and J lost 5, with 10 bases in between. Germline CDR1 and CDR2: SGHVS and FNYEAQ. This CDR3 is built from 13 residues. CDR3 in amino acids: CASSSNTGDTQYF. The CDR3 bases are TGTGCCAGCAGCTCCAATACAGGAGATACGCAGTATTTT.

The sample holds a few counts of this clonotype. V gene TRBV5-4 combines with J gene TRBJ2-1; 8 nucleotides match TRBD2. V lost 0 bases, J lost 6 bases, and 11 bases stayed unmatched. Looked up from germline, CDR1 is SGHNT and CDR2 is YYREEE (reference sequence). The CDR3 loop spans 17 amino acids. The CDR3 is CASSLVVRAGDFNEQFF. DNA of the CDR3: TGTGCCAGCAGCTTGGTAGTTCGAGCGGGGGATTTCAATGAGCAGTTCTTC. Full variable domain (outside the CDR3, taken from reference TRBV5-4 and TRBJ2-1): ETGVTQSPTHLIKTRGQQVTLRCSSQSGHNTVSWYQQALGQGPQFIFQYYREEENGRGNFPPRFSGLQFPNYSSELNVNALELDDSALYLCASSLVVRAGDFNEQFFGPGTRLTVL.

V and J are TRBV18 and TRBJ2-1; 10 positions agree with TRBD2. The CDR3 runs to 18 residues. Trimming at V came to 6 bases and at J to 7 bases, leaving 18 bases not matched to a gene. Germline CDR1 and CDR2: KGHSH and LQKENI. The CDR3: CASSSPRLAGSLANEQFF. CDR3 nucleotide sequence: TGTGCCAGCTCGTCACCACGACTAGCGGGTTCCTTGGCTAATGAGCAGTTCTTC.

This clonotype was seen repeatedly, ten times or more. The chain is built from TRBV11-3 and TRBJ2-5; 8 bases fit TRBD2. The V and J ends lost 5 bases and 1 base, in that order; junction bases with no gene match: 6. The germline V gene has CDR1 SGHNT and CDR2 YENEEA. The CDR3 length is 15 residues. The CDR3 sequence: CASSHRRGAQETQYF. DNA of the CDR3: TGTGCCAGCAGCCACCGGCGGGGGGCCCAAGAGACCCAGTACTTC.

With regard to this clonotype: Mismatch with germline at one junction end may stem from a read error. The rearrangement uses TRBV5-6 and TRBJ1-1; no definite D call. The CDR3 loop spans 14 amino acids. From germline, CDR1 is SGHDT and CDR2 YYEEEE. CDR3 region: CASSSGRRNSEAFF. The CDR3 DNA reads as TGTGCCAGCAGCTCTGGACGGAGGAACTCTGAAGCTTTCTTT.

This chain links TRBV2 with TRBJ2-7, with D tentatively TRBD2 (6 bases). In germline, CDR1 is SNHLY, CDR2 FYNNEI. CDR3 length equals 14 residues. V lost 6 bases and J 7 bases, leaving 19 bases between the germline ends. CDR3 DNA sequence: TGTGCCAGCAGCCATCCGGGACTTTTAAGTGAGCAGTACTTC. Encoded protein: CASSHPGLLSEQYF.

This clonotype was found a few times. A read error may account for a junction end that differs from germline. This chain connects TRBV28 to TRBJ2-6, with D maybe TRBD2 (6 bases). The CDR3 length is 15 residues. From germline, CDR1 is MDHEN and CDR2 SYDVKM. The CDR3 reads CVSSSGYSGANVLTF. Here the CDR3 DNA reads TGTGTCAGCAGCAGCGGGTACTCTGGGGCCAACGTCCTGACTTTC. The entire variable domain, with the rest obtained from reference TRBV28 and TRBJ2-6, is as follows: DVKVTQSSRYLVKRTGEKVFLECVQDMDHENMFWYRQDPGLGLRLIYFSYDVKMKEKGDIPEGYSVSREKKERFSLILESASTNQTSMYLCVSSSGYSGANVLTFGAGSRLTVL.

This clonotype was recorded at least ten times. V is TRBV7-3 and J is TRBJ2-3; possibly TRBD1 for D (6 bases). Germline values: CDR1 SGHTA, CDR2 FQGTGA. The CDR3 runs 14 residues. Trimming cost V 1 base and J 6 bases, with 11 bases left between them. The CDR3 loop reads CASSLSSQGDTQYF. The CDR3 DNA is TGTGCCAGCAGCTTAAGCAGTCAGGGGGATACGCAGTATTTT.

This rearrangement joins TRBV6-5 to TRBJ1-6; maybe TRBD1 (5 bases). Germline assignment: CDR1 MNHEY and CDR2 SVGAGI. This CDR3 is 13 amino acids long. Trimming cost V 6 bases and J 6 bases, with 9 bases left between them. This CDR3 is CASRKGVNSPLHF. The CDR3, as DNA: TGTGCCAGCAGGAAAGGGGTTAATTCACCCCTCCACTTT.

The sample holds many counts of this clonotype. The chain couples TRBV6-1 to TRBJ1-5; D remains ambiguous. The V and J ends lost 1 base and 6 bases respectively, with 16 bases between them. Per the germline V gene, CDR1 is MNHNS and CDR2 is SASEGT. This CDR3 has 16 amino acids. The CDR3 spells CASSEGALTTFQPQHF. The CDR3 DNA reads TGTGCCAGCAGTGAAGGGGCACTAACGACTTTTCAGCCCCAGCATTTT.

This clonotype appeared many times. This chain uses TRBV29-1 with TRBJ2-1; perhaps TRBD1 as D (8 bases). V was pared by 6 bases and J by 4 bases, with 19 bases between. There are 15 residues in the CDR3. Germline values: CDR1 SQVTM, CDR2 ANQGSEA. The CDR3 protein is CSVVDRGGVYNEQFF. As DNA, the CDR3 is TGCAGCGTGGTCGACAGGGGAGGGGTGTACAATGAGCAGTTCTTC.

This rearrangement joins TRBV7-8 to TRBJ1-1; D is ambiguous. CDR1 and CDR2 (germline): SGHVS, FQNEAQ. Trimming left V 2 bases short and J 0 bases short, with 10 bases between. The CDR3 is made up of 15 amino acids. The CDR3 bases are TGTGCCAGCAGCTTAACGGGTCTTATGAACACTGAAGCTTTCTTT. Amino acid sequence: CASSLTGLMNTEAFF.

This clonotype was recorded many times. The CDR3: CATSTSKMGVSGANVLTF. CDR3 DNA: TGTGCCACCAGTACCTCTAAGATGGGGGTCTCTGGGGCCAACGTCCTGACTTTC. The chain recombines TRBV24-1 with TRBJ2-6, with D perhaps given as TRBD1 or TRBD2 (5 bases each). Trimming shortened V by 6 bases and J by 0 bases, and 17 bases separated the two germline ends. There are 18 residues in the CDR3. Germline loops: CDR1 KGHDR, CDR2 SFDVKD.